Listed below are T cell receptor beta chains from one sample, sequenced in a study of T cell responses to AZD1222 COVID-19 vaccine. Method: immunoSEQ multiplex PCR; TCRdb's copy keeps in-frame clones and lacks some. Among 140,000 or so clones, roughly 90% were seen once, and the ten largest hold 1.7%. This sample comprised peripheral blood, obtained on day 0 of AZD1222 vaccination. Receptor source: an adult in good health. Each CDR3 is given with its conserved first and last residue. A D gene is named only where the DNA matches it firmly. Size is omitted from some rows. Given values are once, few, many or a class for expanded clones.

TRBV30	TRBJ2-7	TRBD2	.	TGTGCCTGGAGGAGGACTAGCGGGACGCGTGAGCAGTACTTC	CAWRRTSGTREQYF
TRBV15	TRBJ2-1	TRBD1	.	TGTGCCACCAGCTCGGGACAGGGGGGGTTCAATGAGCAGTTCTTC	CATSSGQGGFNEQFF
TRBV27	TRBJ1-6	.	many	TGTGCCAGCAAGCCGTCGTCAGGGGTGGATTCACCCCTCCACTTT	CASKPSSGVDSPLHF
TRBV2	TRBJ1-1	.	.	TGTGCCAGCAGTGGGGGGGGAGGCACTGAAGCTTTCTTT	CASSGGGGTEAFF
TRBV28	TRBJ2-1	.	.	TGTGCCAGCACCGCGATCTTGGCGCTTCCGGGGTACGGGCAGTTCTTC	CASTAILALPGYGQFF
TRBV30	TRBJ2-5	.	.	TGTGCCTGGAGCCCCTCAGGAAAGACCCAGTACTTC	CAWSPSGKTQYF
TRBV5-4	TRBJ1-6	.	.	TGTGCCAGCGGCCTTGGACGAGGAGGAGATTCACCCCTCCACTTT	CASGLGRGGDSPLHF
TRBV2	TRBJ2-1	.	.	TGTGCCAGCAGTGAAAGACCTAGGATCTATGAGCAGTTCTTC	CASSERPRIYEQFF
TRBV2	TRBJ2-7	TRBD2	.	TGTGCCAGCAACAGAGCGGGAGGGCCGTACGAGCAGTACTTC	CASNRAGGPYEQYF
TRBV19	TRBJ2-7	.	.	TGTGCCAGTAGTATAGTGTTGGCGTGGCAGGGAGAAAGTTACGAGCAGTACTTC	CASSIVLAWQGESYEQYF
TRBV11-2	TRBJ1-1	.	once	TGTGCCAGCAGCGCCCGAGGGGAGGATGAAGCTTTCTTT	CASSARGEDEAFF
TRBV7-6	TRBJ1-1	.	.	TGTGCCAGCAGCCCTTTTTCCGCCCTGGAGGGGGGGGCGATGAACACTGAAGCTTTCTTT	CASSPFSALEGGAMNTEAFF
TRBV30	TRBJ1-4	.	.	TGTGCCTGGAGCCCAGGGGCGGGTAATGAAAAACTGTTTTTT	CAWSPGAGNEKLFF
TRBV27	TRBJ1-1	.	.	TGTGCCAGCAGTTTATGGAGGGGGAGGGAGACTGAAGCTTTCTTT	CASSLWRGRETEAFF
TRBV4-2	TRBJ1-1	.	.	TGTGCCAGCAGCCAACTTTGGGCCCGGGCCAAGAACACTGAAGCTTTCTTT	CASSQLWARAKNTEAFF
TRBV28	TRBJ2-4	.	once	TGTGCCAGCAGCCCGTCGGTAGTCAAAAACATTCAGTACTTC	CASSPSVVKNIQYF
TRBV4-1	TRBJ2-7	.	.	TGCGCCAGCAGCCAGCCATTAGGGGGCGAGCAGTACTTC	CASSQPLGGEQYF
TRBV7-9	TRBJ1-4	.	.	TGTGCCAGCAGCCCCGGCCGTAATGAAAAACTGTTTTTT	CASSPGRNEKLFF
TRBV5-1	TRBJ1-4	.	once	TGCGCCAGCAGCTTGGGGGACACCTCAACTAATGAAAAACTGTTTTTT	CASSLGDTSTNEKLFF
TRBV4-1	TRBJ1-6	.	.	TGCGCCAGCAGCCAAGTGGGTGGGTGGGGTAATTCACCCCTCCACTTT	CASSQVGGWGNSPLHF
TRBV28	TRBJ2-7	.	.	TGTGCCAGCACCGAATTGGACAGTACCTACGAGCAGTACTTC	CASTELDSTYEQYF
TRBV5-6	TRBJ1-3	TRBD1	.	TGTGCCAGCAGCCCCGGGACAGGGGGCGCGACTGGAAACACCATATATTTT	CASSPGTGGATGNTIYF
TRBV12-3/TRBV12-4	TRBJ1-5	.	.	TGTGCCAGCAGTTTATTCCGGCACGAGCCCCAGCATTTT	CASSLFRHEPQHF
TRBV2	TRBJ2-7	.	.	TGTGCCAGCTCCGGGACAAACGAGCAGTACTTC	CASSGTNEQYF
TRBV7-3	TRBJ2-1	.	.	TGTGCCAGCAGCCCGGGTGGGGGGCTAGAGAATGAGCAGTTCTTC	CASSPGGGLENEQFF
TRBV27	TRBJ1-5	.	.	TGTGCCAGCAGATTCCAGGGGATTAATCAGCCCCAGCATTTT	CASRFQGINQPQHF
TRBV30	TRBJ1-2	.	.	TGTGCCTGGAGTGTTTGGCGGCAGAACTATGGCTACACCTTC	CAWSVWRQNYGYTF
TRBV10-1	TRBJ2-3	.	.	TGCGCCAGCAGTGAGTCACGTCGGGGAGATACGCAGTATTTT	CASSESRRGDTQYF